These 17 T cell receptor beta chains originate from one sample sequenced in a study of control samples from healthy donors and cancer patients. TCRdb's table, derived via immunoSEQ multiplex PCR, lists solely in-frame clones and lacks some. The sample lists 150,000 to 200,000 clones; around 88% were seen once. Sample: blood. Receptors originate from a man aged 18 to 30 in good health.

The V call is TRBV15, the J call TRBJ2-5, with 10 bases that match TRBD1. The CDR3 extends over 15 amino acids. The V gene end was trimmed by 3 bases and the J gene end by 5 bases; junction bases not matched to a gene: 6. Germline V gene sequence: CDR1 LNHNV, CDR2 YYDKDF (reference sequence). The CDR3 here is CATSRGQGPGETQYF. As DNA, the CDR3 is TGTGCCACCAGCAGGGGACAGGGGCCGGGGGAGACCCAGTACTTC.

The chain recombines TRBV18 with TRBJ2-5, with D possibly being TRBD2 (6 bases). CDR3 size: 15 residues. Germline CDR1 is KGHSH and CDR2 is LQKENI. V shed 1 base and J shed 1 base, with 10 bases lying between them. The CDR3 loop is CASSPRTMVQETQYF. The CDR3 nucleotides are TGTGCCAGCTCACCACGGACTATGGTCCAAGAGACCCAGTACTTC.

This chain connects TRBV19 to TRBJ2-1, with 7 bases that match TRBD1. The CDR3 has 19 residues. Germline CDR1 is LNHDA and CDR2 is SQIVND (reference sequence). With V trimmed by 3 bases and J by 0 bases, 14 bases remained unmatched. In DNA form, the CDR3 reads TGTGCCAGTAGTATTTTTTTACCCAGGGGGACGAGCTCCTACAATGAGCAGTTCTTC. This codes for CASSIFLPRGTSSYNEQFF.

The gene calls are TRBV28 and TRBJ1-2; 8 bases match TRBD1. CDR3 length: 14 residues. Germline loops: CDR1 MDHEN, CDR2 SYDVKM. Unmatched junction bases numbered 9, after V lost 5 bases and J lost 7 bases. The DNA of the CDR3 is TGTGCCAGCAGTCCGGCCCAGGGGGCAGTTGGCTACACCTTC. Protein sequence: CASSPAQGAVGYTF.

The J gene is TRBJ1-2, the V gene TRBV28, with TRBD1 matching 7 bases. CDR3 size: 13 residues. Losses at the gene ends were 3 bases for V and 4 bases for J; bases not matched to a gene: 2. The germline V gene encodes CDR1 MDHEN and CDR2 SYDVKM. This CDR3 reads CASSFRDSYGYTF. The CDR3 DNA reads as TGTGCCAGCAGTTTTAGGGACAGCTATGGCTACACCTTC.

The rearrangement links TRBV25-1 to TRBJ2-2, with 9 bases matching TRBD1. V shed 10 bases, J shed 5 bases, and the junction held 5 bases outside the gene matches. The CDR3 length is 13 residues. CDR1 and CDR2 from the germline V gene are MGHDK and SYGVNS. CDR3 DNA: TGTGCCACCCACAGGGGGCCAACCGGGGAGCTGTTTTTT. This sequence encodes CATHRGPTGELFF.

J is TRBJ1-1 and V is TRBV7-9; D is perhaps TRBD1 (6 bases). The germline V gene has CDR1 SEHNR and CDR2 FQNEAQ (reference sequence). The CDR3 runs 16 residues. V was clipped by 2 bases and J by 3 bases, with 16 bases between them. CDR3 DNA sequence: TGTGCCAGCAGCTTATGGCAGGGGTCGGAAGACACTGAAGCTTTCTTT. This codes for CASSLWQGSEDTEAFF. Based on the CDR3 plus reference TRBV7-9 and TRBJ1-1, the full variable domain is DTGVSQNPRHKITKRGQNVTFRCDPISEHNRLYWYRQTLGQGPEFLTYFQNEAQLEKSRLLSDRFSAERPKGSFSTLEIQRTEQGDSAMYLCASSLWQGSEDTEAFFGQGTRLTVV.

The rearrangement uses TRBV6-2 or TRBV6-3 and TRBJ2-1; the D gene could be TRBD1 or TRBD2 (5 bases each). The CDR3 runs to 14 residues. V lost 4 bases to trimming and J lost 8 bases, with 15 bases between them. Germline V gene lookup returns CDR1 MNHEY and CDR2 SVGEGT. The DNA of the CDR3 is TGTGCCAGCAGTTCCCCTTTGGGGGTCCATGAGCAGTTCTTC. Protein sequence: CASSSPLGVHEQFF.

As for this clone: The identical CDR3 is also encoded by other nucleotide sequences in the sample. As DNA, the CDR3 is TGCAGTGCTAGGATGGGAGAGACCCAGTACTTC. Its protein product is CSARMGETQYF. The genes are TRBV20-1 and TRBJ2-5, with D unresolved. The CDR3 loop spans 11 amino acids. Between the trimmed V and J ends, which lost 3 bases and 4 bases, there was a span of 6 bases. The germline V gene encodes CDR1 DFQATT and CDR2 SNEGSKA (reference sequence).

This sequence joins TRBV7-2 and TRBJ1-4, with TRBD1 matching 9 bases. J lost 7 bases, V lost 5 bases, and 8 bases had no gene match. Germline CDR1 SGHTA, CDR2 FQGNSA. This CDR3 is built from 15 residues. The CDR3 region is CASSTGTGTVEKLFF. The CDR3 nucleotides read TGTGCCAGCAGCACTGGGACAGGGACGGTTGAAAAACTGTTTTTT.

The CDR3 nucleotides read TGCAGCAAAGGACAGGGAGGCAATGAGCAGTTCTTC. Protein product: CSKGQGGNEQFF. This rearrangement joins TRBV29-1 to TRBJ2-1, with TRBD1 identical over 8 bases. There are 12 residues in the CDR3. Germline V lookup: CDR1 SQVTM, CDR2 ANQGSEA. Trimming at V came to 8 bases and at J to 6 bases, leaving 6 bases not matched to a gene.

The V and J genes are TRBV29-1 and TRBJ2-2, with 7 bases aligning to TRBD1. CDR3 length: 13 amino acids. Per germline, CDR1 SQVTM and CDR2 ANQGSEA. V shed 7 bases, J shed 3 bases, and the junction held 5 bases outside the gene matches. The DNA of the CDR3 is TGCAGCGCCCTAGGGACAGACACCGGGGAGCTGTTTTTT. This sequence encodes CSALGTDTGELFF.

This rearrangement joins TRBV4-1 to TRBJ1-4; 7 bases map to TRBD1. V trimming: 4 bases; J trimming: 0 bases; junction bases outside the gene matches: 5. Germline V lookup: CDR1 MGHRA, CDR2 YSYEKL. This CDR3 comprises 16 residues. The CDR3 DNA sequence: TGCGCCAGCAGCCCGCGAGGACAGGCAACTAATGAAAAACTGTTTTTT. It is translated as CASSPRGQATNEKLFF.

This chain links TRBV5-6 with TRBJ1-5; perhaps TRBD1 as D (6 bases). This CDR3 spans 18 amino acids. V lost 0 bases, J lost 3 bases, and 19 bases lay in between. Looked up from germline, CDR1 is SGHDT and CDR2 is YYEEEE. CDR3 region: CASSLDSGGGRNNQPQHF. CDR3 sequence (DNA): TGTGCCAGCAGCTTGGATAGCGGTGGGGGGCGAAACAATCAGCCCCAGCATTTT.

The chain couples TRBV7-2 to TRBJ2-7, with a weak D call TRBD2 (6 bases). CDR3 length equals 14 residues. Germline loops: CDR1 SGHTA, CDR2 FQGNSA. Trimming removed 5 bases from V and 0 bases from J, with 11 bases in between. The CDR3 DNA reads TGTGCCAGCAGCAGGCAGGGAGGCTCCTACGAGCAGTACTTC. Translation: CASSRQGGSYEQYF.

The rearrangement uses TRBV27 and TRBJ2-1; D may be TRBD2 (5 bases). The germline CDR1 and CDR2 sequences are MNHEY and SMNVEV (reference sequence). The CDR3 loop spans 16 amino acids. V lost 2 bases, J lost 4 bases, and 15 bases lay in between. CDR3 sequence reads: CASSLAVGGPYNEQFF. The CDR3 DNA sequence: TGTGCCAGCAGTTTAGCTGTCGGCGGGCCTTACAATGAGCAGTTCTTC.

V is TRBV14 and J is TRBJ2-1, with 13 bases aligning to TRBD2. The V gene's germline CDR1 is SGHDN and CDR2 FVKESK. J lost 15 bases, V lost 1 base, and 9 bases had no gene match. This CDR3 contains 15 residues. The CDR3 loop reads CASSQGRLAGGALFF. The CDR3 region has the DNA TGTGCCAGCAGCCAAGGGCGACTAGCGGGGGGAGCCCTGTTCTTC.